This T cell receptor beta chain was obtained from a study of blood T cell repertoires in COVID-19. Study summary: Whether acute or convalescent, the COVID-19 samples came from the United States, Italy and Spain. PBMCs, B-cell-depleted T cells, or T cells were the source of the cDNA or gDNA that made up the material.

Original analysis: How many nucleated cells were present was estimated from reference gene primer amplification. Some clones are missing from TCRdb's copy, which holds only in-frame ones; the method was immunoSEQ multiplex PCR. The V and J calls and the clone size are those of that table, but D and trimming were determined from the DNA. The data hold about 100,000 clones, with approximately 86% observed a single time. V was pared by 0 bases and J by 1 base, with 3 bases between. The CDR3 has 13 residues. Germline loops: CDR1 MGHRA, CDR2 YSYEKL. This receptor was identified in a man aged 50 to 59 with active or convalescent COVID-19. Material: peripheral blood. The chain carries TRBV4-1 and TRBJ1-1, with D uncertain. CDR3 loop: CASSQDRNTEAFF. The DNA of the CDR3 is TGCGCCAGCAGCCAAGATAGGAACACTGAAGCTTTCTTT.